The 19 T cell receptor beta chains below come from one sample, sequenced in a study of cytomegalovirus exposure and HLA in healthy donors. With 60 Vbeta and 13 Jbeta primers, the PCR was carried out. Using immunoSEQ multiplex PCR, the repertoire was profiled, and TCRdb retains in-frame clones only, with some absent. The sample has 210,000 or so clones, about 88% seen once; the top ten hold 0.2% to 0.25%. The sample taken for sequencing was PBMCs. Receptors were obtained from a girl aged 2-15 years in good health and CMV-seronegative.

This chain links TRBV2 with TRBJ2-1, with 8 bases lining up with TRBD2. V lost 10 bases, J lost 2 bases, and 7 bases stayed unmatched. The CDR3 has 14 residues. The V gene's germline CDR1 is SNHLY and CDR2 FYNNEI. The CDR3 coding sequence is TGTGCCACTTACACTAGCGGTGCCTACAATGAGCAGTTCTTC. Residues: CATYTSGAYNEQFF.

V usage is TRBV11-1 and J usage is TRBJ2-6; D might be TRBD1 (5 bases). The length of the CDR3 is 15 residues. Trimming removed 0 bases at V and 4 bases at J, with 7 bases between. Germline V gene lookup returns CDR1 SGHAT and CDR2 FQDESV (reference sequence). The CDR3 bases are TGTGCCAGCAGCTTAGCAGGGGCAGGGGCCAACGTCCTGACTTTC. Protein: CASSLAGAGANVLTF.

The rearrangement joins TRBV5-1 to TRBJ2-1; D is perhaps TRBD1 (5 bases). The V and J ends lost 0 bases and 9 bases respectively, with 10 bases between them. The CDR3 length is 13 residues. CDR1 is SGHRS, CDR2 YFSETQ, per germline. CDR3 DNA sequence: TGCGCCAGCAGCTTGGTGGGGCAGGTTGAGCAGTTCTTC. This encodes CASSLVGQVEQFF.

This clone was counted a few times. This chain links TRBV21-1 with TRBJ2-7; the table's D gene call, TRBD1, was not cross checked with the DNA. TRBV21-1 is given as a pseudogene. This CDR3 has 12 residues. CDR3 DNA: TGTGCCAGCAGCAAAGACACCTACGAGCAGTACTTC. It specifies CASSKDTYEQYF.

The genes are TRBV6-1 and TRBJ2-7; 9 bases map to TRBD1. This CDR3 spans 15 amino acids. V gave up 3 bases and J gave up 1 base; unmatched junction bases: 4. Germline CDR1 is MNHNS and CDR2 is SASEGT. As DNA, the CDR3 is TGTGCCAGCAGTGACCTGGACAGGGGATCCTACGAGCAGTACTTC. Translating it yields CASSDLDRGSYEQYF.

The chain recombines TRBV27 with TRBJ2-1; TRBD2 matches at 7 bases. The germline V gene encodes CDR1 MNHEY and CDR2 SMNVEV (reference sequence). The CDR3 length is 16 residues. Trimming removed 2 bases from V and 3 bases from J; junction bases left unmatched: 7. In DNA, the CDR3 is TGTGCCAGCAGTTTAGGTCGCGGGAGAGGCTACAATGAGCAGTTCTTC. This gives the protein CASSLGRGRGYNEQFF.

CDR3 sequence: CATSRELAGGSEQYF. The CDR3, as DNA: TGTGCCACCAGCAGAGAGTTAGCGGGAGGGTCCGAGCAGTACTTC. The chain couples TRBV15 to TRBJ2-7; 11 positions match TRBD2. Germline CDR1 is LNHNV and CDR2 is YYDKDF (reference sequence). There are 15 residues in the CDR3. The V segment lost 0 bases and the J segment 6 bases; nucleotides outside the gene matches: 4.

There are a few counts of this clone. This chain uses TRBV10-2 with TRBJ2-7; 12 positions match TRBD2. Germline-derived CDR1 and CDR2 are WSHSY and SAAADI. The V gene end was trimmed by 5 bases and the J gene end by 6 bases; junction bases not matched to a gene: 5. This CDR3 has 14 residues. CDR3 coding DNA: TGCGCCAGCAGTCCTAGCGGGAGGGTGTTCGAGCAGTACTTC. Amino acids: CASSPSGRVFEQYF.

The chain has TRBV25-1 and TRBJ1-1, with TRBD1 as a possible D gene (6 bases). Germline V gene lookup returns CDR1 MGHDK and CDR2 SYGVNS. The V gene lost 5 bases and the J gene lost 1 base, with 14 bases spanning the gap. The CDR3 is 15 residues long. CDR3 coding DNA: TGTGCCAGCAGTAACCCACTGGGACAGAACACTGAAGCTTTCTTT. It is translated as CASSNPLGQNTEAFF.

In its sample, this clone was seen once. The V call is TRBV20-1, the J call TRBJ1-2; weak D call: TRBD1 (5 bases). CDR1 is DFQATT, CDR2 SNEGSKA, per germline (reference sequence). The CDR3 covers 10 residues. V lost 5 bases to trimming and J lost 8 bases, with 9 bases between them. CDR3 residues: CSAGGAGYTF. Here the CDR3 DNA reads TGCAGTGCTGGTGGGGCGGGCTACACCTTC.

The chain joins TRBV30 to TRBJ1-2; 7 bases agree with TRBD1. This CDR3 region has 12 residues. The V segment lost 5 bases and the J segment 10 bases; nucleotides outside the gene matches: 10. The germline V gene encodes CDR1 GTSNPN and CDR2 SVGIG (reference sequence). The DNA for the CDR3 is TGTGCCTGGGAAAGGGACAGCCTCCCCTACACCTTC. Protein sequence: CAWERDSLPYTF. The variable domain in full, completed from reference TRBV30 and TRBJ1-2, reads SQTIHQWPATLVQPVGSPLSLECTVEGTSNPNLYWYRQAAGRGLQLLFYSVGIGQISSEVPQNLSASRPQDRQFILSSKKLLLSDSGFYLCAWERDSLPYTFGSGTRLTVV.

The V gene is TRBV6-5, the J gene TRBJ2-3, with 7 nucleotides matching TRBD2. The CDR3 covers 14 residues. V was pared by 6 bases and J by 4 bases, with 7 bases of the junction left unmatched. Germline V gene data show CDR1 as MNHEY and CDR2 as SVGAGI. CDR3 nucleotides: TGTGCCAGCAGCTATGGACTAGGCCCAGATACGCAGTATTTT. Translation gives CASSYGLGPDTQYF.

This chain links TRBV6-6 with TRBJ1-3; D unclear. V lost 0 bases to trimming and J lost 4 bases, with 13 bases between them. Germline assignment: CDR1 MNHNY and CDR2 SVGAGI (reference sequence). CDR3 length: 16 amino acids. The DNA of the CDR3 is TGTGCCAGCAGTTACTCGTCCTGGACTTCCGGAAACACCATATATTTT. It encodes CASSYSSWTSGNTIYF.

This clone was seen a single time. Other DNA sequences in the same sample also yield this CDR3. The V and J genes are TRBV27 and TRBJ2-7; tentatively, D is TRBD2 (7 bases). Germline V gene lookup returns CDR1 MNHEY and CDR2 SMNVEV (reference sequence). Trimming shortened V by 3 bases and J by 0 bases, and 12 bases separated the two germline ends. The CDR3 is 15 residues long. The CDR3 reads CASSLGGGGSYEQYF. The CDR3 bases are TGTGCCAGCAGTTTGGGGGGAGGGGGCTCCTACGAGCAGTACTTC.

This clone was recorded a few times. This chain's CDR3 is CASSQVHGANVLTF. In DNA, the CDR3 is TGCGCCAGCAGCCAAGTACACGGGGCCAACGTCCTGACTTTC. The chain uses TRBV4-1 and TRBJ2-6; D is ambiguous. CDR3 length equals 14 residues. V lost 1 base to trimming and J lost 4 bases, with 5 bases between them. Per the germline V gene, CDR1 is MGHRA and CDR2 is YSYEKL.

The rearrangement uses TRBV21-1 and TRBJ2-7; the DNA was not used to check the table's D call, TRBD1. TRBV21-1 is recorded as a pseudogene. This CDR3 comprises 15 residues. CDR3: CASATRDRGRYEQYF. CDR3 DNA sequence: TGTGCCAGCGCAACAAGAGACAGGGGCCGATACGAGCAGTACTTC.

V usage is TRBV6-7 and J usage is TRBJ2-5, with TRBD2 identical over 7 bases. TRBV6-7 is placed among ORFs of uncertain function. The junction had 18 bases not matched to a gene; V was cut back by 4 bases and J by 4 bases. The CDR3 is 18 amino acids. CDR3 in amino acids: CASSSNLTGTNKLETQYF. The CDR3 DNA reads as TGTGCCAGCAGTTCCAACCTTACCGGGACTAACAAATTAGAGACCCAGTACTTC.

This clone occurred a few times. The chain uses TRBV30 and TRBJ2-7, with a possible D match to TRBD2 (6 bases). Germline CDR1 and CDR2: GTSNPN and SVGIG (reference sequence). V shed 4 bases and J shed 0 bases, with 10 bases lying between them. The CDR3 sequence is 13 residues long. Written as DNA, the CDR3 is TGTGCCTGGACCGACGGGAGCTCCTACGAGCAGTACTTC. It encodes CAWTDGSSYEQYF.

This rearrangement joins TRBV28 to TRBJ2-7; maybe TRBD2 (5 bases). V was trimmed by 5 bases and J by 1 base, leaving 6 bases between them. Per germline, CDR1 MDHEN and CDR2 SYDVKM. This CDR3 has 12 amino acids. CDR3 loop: CASSRGSYEQYF. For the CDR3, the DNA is TGTGCCAGCAGTCGGGGATCCTACGAGCAGTACTTC.